The TCR beta chain described here comes from a study of CD8+CD57+ T cells in acquired aplastic anemia. Study details: Mean DNA quantity obtained from sorted CD4+ and CD8+ cells was around 3.2 ug. Study results and caveats: About 30 CD8+ CDR3 sequences occurred in both the patients and the controls. Patients and controls were not found to differ significantly in CD8+ Simpson's diversity.

It was genomic DNA that served as the template for profiling TCR beta VDJ and CDR3. TCRdb reanalysed the reads using MiXCR and keeps one entry per CDR3 protein. The sample lists about 190,000 distinct CDR3 sequences, nearly 50% occurring once. Germline loops: CDR1 SGHRS, CDR2 YFSETQ. The CDR3 is 14 residues long. This clonotype was seen only once. Its antigen remains unknown. A much larger clone lies one base from this, so it may be a read error. Before being chosen for sequencing, patients had shown CD8+CD57+ cell expansion by flow cytometry. Blood sampling was performed on the patients, and none of them had received therapy by then.

Input material: sorted CD4+, CD8+, or CD8+CD57+ T cells (not recorded which) from PBMCs. V gene TRBV5-1 combines with J gene TRBJ2-1; D is tentatively TRBD1 or TRBD2 (5 bases each). This TCR came from a human donor with aplastic anemia. The CDR3 is CARSSGTNYNEQFF. The DNA for the CDR3 is TGCGCCAGGAGCTCCGGGACGAATTACAATGAGCAGTTCTTC. The full variable domain, completed using reference TRBV5-1 and TRBJ2-1, is KAGVTQTPRYLIKTRGQQVTLSCSPISGHRSVSWYQQTPGQGLQFLFEYFSETQRNKGNFPGRFSGRQFSNSRSEMNVSTLELGDSALYLCARSSGTNYNEQFFGPGTRLTVL.